Presented here are 2 T cell receptor beta chains from one specimen sequenced in a study of blood T cells in healthy people across ages. A second about 6 to 11 cycle PCR used barcoded and J-beta primers. TCRdb reprocessed the 5' RACE reads via MiXCR and lists one record per CDR3 protein. In the table there are about 1 million distinct CDR3 sequences, 40% to 50% of which are singletons. The sample comprised blood. The receptors were gathered from a woman aged 55-69 years in good health.

This clonotype appeared a few times. The V call is TRBV20-1, the J call TRBJ2-1; D might be TRBD2 (7 bases). In germline, CDR1 is DFQATT, CDR2 SNEGSKA (reference sequence). This CDR3 has 15 residues. The germline V and J ends were trimmed by 6 bases and 4 bases, with 19 bases remaining between them. CDR3 DNA sequence: TGCAGTGCCCCCGAGAGAGGGAGGGGGTACAATGAGCAGTTCTTC. Protein sequence: CSAPERGRGYNEQFF.

The J gene is TRBJ2-7, the V gene TRBV9, with no clear D. From germline, CDR1 is SGDLS and CDR2 YYNGEE. Trimming pared 3 bases from V and 0 bases from J, leaving 10 bases between. This CDR3 contains 14 residues. As DNA, the CDR3 is TGTGCCAGCAGCGCCCACACAGACTCCTACGAGCAGTACTTC. As protein: CASSAHTDSYEQYF.